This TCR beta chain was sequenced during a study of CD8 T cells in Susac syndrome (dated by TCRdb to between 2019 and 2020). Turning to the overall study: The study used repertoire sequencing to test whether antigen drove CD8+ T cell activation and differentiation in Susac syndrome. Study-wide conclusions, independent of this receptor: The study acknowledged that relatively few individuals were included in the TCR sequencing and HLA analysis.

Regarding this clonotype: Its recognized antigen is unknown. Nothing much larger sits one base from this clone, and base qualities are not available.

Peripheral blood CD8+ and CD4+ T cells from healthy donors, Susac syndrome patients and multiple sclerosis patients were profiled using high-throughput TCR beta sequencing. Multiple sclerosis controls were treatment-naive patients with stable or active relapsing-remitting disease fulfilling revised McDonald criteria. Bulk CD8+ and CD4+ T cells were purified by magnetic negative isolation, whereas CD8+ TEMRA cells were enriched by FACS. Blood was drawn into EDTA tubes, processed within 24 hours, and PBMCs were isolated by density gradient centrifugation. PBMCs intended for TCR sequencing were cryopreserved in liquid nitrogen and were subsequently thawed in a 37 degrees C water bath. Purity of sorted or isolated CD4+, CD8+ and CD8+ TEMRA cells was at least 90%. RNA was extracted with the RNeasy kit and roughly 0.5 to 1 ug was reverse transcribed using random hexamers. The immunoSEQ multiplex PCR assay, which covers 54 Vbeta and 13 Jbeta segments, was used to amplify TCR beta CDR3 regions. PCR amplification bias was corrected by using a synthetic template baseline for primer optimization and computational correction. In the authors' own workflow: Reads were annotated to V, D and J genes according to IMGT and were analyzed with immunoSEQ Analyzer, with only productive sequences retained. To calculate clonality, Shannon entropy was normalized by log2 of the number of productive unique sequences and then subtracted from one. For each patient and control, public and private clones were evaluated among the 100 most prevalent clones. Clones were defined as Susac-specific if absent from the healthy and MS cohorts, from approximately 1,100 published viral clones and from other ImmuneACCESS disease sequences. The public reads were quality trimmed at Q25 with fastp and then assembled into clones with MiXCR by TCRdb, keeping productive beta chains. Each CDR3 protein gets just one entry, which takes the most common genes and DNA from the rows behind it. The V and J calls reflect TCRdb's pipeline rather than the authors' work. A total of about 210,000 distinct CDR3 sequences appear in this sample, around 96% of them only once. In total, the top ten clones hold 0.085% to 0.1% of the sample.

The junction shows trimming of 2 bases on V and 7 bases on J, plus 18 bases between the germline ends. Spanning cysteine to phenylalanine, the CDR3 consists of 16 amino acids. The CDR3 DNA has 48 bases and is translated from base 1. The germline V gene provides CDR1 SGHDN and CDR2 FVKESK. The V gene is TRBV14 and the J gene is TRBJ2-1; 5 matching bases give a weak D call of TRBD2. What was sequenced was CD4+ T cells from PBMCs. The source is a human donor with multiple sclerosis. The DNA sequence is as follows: TGTGCCAGCAGCCAACCGGAGCGGAATCCGATGAATGAGCAGTTCTTC. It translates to CASSQPERNPMNEQFF.